Listed here is a single T cell receptor (beta chain). The data belong to a study of PD-L1 blockade in urothelial cancer. The assay was immunoSEQ multiplex PCR, and TCRdb's table has in-frame clones only and misses some. The data contain about 80,000 clones, just under 85% of them singletons. Time point denoted: pretreatment peripheral blood. This receptor was taken from a middle-aged man with urothelial cancer. The sample was PBMCs, taken around atezolizumab (anti-PD-L1) treatment.

In nucleotides, the CDR3 is TGTGCCAGCAGCTTTGGCGGGGCCTACAATGAGCAGTTCTTC. Amino acids: CASSFGGAYNEQFF. This chain joins TRBV7-2 and TRBJ2-1, with D possibly TRBD2 on 6 matching bases. V was clipped by 3 bases and J by 2 bases, with 8 bases between them. Per germline, CDR1 SGHTA and CDR2 FQGNSA. The CDR3 covers 14 residues.